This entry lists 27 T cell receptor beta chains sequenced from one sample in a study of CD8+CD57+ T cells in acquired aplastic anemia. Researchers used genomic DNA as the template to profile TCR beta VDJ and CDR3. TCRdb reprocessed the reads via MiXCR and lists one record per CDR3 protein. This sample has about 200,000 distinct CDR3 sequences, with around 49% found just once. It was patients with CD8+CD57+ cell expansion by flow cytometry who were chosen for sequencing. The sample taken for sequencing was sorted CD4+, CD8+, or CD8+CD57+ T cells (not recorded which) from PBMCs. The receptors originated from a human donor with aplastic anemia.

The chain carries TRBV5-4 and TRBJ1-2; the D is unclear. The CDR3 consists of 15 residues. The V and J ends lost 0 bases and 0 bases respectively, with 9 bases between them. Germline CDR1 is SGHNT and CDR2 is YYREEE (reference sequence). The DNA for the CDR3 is TGTGCCAGCAGCTTGGACACGAGGTCTAACTATGGCTACACCTTC. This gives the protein CASSLDTRSNYGYTF.

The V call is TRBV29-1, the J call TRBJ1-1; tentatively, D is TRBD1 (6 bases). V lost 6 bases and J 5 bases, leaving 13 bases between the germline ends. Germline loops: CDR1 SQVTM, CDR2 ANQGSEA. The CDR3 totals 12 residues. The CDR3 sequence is CSVGGGKTEAFF. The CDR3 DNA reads TGCAGCGTAGGGGGGGGGAAGACTGAAGCTTTCTTT.

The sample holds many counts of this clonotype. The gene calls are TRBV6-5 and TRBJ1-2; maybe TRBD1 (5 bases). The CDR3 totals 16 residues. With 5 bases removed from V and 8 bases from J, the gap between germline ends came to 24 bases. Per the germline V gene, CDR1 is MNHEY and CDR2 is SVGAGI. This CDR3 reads CASSPPATVSFRGYTF. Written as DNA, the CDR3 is TGTGCCAGCAGTCCCCCCGCGACAGTGAGCTTTAGGGGCTACACCTTC.

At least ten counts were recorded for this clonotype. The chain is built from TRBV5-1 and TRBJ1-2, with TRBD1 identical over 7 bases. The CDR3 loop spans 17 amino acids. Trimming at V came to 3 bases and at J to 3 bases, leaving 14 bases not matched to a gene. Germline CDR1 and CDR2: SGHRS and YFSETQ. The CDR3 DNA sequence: TGCGCCAGCAGCTCGGGACAGAAACACGAACTATACTATGGCTACACCTTC. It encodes CASSSGQKHELYYGYTF.

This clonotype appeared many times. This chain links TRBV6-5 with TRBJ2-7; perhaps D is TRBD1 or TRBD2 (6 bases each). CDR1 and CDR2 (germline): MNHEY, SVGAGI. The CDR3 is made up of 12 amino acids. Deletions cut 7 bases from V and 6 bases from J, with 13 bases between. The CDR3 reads CASNPPGAEQYF. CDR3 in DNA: TGTGCCAGCAACCCCCCGGGGGCCGAGCAGTACTTC.

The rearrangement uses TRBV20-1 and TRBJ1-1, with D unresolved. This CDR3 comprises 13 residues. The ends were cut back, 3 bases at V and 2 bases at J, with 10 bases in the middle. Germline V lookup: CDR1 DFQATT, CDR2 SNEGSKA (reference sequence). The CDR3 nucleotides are TGCAGTGCTAGTCAGCGGATTAACACTGAAGCTTTCTTT. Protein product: CSASQRINTEAFF.

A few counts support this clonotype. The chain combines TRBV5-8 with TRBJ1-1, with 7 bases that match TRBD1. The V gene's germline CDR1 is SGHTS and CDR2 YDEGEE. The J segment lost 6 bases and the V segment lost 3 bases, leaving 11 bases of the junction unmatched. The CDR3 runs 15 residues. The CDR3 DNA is TGTGCCAGCAGCTCCCTCGGACAGGCGACGCCTGAAGCTTTCTTT. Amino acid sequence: CASSSLGQATPEAFF.

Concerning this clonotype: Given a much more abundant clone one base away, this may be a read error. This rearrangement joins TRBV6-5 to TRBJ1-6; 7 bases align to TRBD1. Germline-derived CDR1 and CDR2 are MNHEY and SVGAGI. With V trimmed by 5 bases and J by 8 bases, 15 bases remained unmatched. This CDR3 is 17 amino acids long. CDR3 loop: CASSPSPQGGDDSPLHF. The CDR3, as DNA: TGTGCCAGCAGTCCATCCCCCCAGGGGGGTGATGATTCACCCCTCCACTTT.

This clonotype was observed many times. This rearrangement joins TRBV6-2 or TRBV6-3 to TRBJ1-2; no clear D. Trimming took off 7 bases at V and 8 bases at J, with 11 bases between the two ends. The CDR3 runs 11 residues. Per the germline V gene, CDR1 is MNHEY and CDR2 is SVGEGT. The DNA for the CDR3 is TGTGCCAGCACCACAACGGGAGGCTACACCTTC. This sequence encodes CASTTTGGYTF.

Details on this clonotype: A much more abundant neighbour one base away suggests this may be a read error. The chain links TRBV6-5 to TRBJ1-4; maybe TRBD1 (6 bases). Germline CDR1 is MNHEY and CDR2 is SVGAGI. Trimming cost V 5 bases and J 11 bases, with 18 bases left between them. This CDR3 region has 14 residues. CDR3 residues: CASSQDSLTDKLFF. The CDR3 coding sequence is TGTGCCAGCAGTCAGGACAGCCTGACCGACAAACTGTTTTTT.

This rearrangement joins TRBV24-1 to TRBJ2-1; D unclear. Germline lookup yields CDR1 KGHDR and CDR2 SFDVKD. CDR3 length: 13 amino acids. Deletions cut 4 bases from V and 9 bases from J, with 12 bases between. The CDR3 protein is CATSDSRAIEQFF. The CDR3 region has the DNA TGTGCCACCAGTGACTCAAGGGCGATTGAGCAGTTCTTC.

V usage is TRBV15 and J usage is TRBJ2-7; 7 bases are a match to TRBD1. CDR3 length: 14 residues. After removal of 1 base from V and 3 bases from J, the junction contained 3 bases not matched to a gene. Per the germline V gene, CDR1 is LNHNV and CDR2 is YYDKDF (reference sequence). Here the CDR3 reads CATSRVGTDYEQYF. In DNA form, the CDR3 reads TGTGCCACCAGCAGAGTAGGGACAGACTACGAGCAGTACTTC. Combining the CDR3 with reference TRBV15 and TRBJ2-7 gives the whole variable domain DAMVIQNPRYQVTQFGKPVTLSCSQTLNHNVMYWYQQKSSQAPKLLFHYYDKDFNNEADTPDNFQSRRPNTSFCFLDIRSPGLGDTAMYLCATSRVGTDYEQYFGPGTRLTVT.

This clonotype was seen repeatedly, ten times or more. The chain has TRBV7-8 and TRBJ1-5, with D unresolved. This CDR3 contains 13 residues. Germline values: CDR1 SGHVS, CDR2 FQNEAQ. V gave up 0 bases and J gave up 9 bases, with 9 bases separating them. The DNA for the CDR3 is TGTGCCAGCAGCTTAGCCCTTCGGGGGCCCCAGCATTTT. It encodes CASSLALRGPQHF.

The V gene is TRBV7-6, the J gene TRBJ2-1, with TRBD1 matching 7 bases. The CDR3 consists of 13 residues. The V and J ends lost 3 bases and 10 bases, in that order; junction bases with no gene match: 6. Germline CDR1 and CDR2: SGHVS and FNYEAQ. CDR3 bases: TGTGCCAGCAGCTTGAGCAGGGGGTACGAGCAGTTCTTC. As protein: CASSLSRGYEQFF.

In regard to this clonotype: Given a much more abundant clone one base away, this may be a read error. The CDR3 region is CASSFSGLDEQFF. The CDR3 DNA follows: TGTGCCAGCAGTTTTTCAGGGTTGGACGAGCAGTTCTTC. V is TRBV7-8 and J is TRBJ2-7, with TRBD1 as a possible D gene (5 bases). The J call is doubtful: the DNA matches TRBJ2-1 better. CDR1 and CDR2 (germline): SGHVS, FQNEAQ. The CDR3 runs 13 residues.

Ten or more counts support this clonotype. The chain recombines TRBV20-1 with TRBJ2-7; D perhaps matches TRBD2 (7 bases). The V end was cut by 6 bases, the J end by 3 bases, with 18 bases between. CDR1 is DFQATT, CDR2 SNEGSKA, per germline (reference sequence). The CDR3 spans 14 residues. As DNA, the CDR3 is TGCAGTGCCTCCCCGGGAGGACAGTTCTACGAGCAGTACTTC. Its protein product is CSASPGGQFYEQYF.

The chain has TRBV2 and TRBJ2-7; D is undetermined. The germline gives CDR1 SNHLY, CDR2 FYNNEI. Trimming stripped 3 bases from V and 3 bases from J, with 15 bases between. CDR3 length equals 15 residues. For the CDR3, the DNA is TGTGCCAGCAGTGAGGGGTCAGGAATCGTCTACGAGCAGTACTTC. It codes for CASSEGSGIVYEQYF.

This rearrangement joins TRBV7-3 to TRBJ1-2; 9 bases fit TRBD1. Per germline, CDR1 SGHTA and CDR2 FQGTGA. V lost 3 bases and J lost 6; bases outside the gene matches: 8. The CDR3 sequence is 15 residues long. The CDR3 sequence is CASSLTGQGSNGYTF. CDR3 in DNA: TGTGCCAGCAGCTTGACGGGACAGGGATCGAATGGCTACACCTTC. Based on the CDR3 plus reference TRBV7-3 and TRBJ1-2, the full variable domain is GAGVSQTPSNKVTEKGKYVELRCDPISGHTALYWYRQSLGQGPEFLIYFQGTGAADDSGLPNDRFFAVRPEGSVSTLKIQRTERGDSAVYLCASSLTGQGSNGYTFGSGTRLTVV.

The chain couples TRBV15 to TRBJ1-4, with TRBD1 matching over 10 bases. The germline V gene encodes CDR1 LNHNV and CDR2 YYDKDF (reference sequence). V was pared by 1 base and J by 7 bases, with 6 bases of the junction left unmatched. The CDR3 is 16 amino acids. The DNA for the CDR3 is TGTGCCACCAGCAGAGGGACAGGGGGGAACACTGAAAAACTGTTTTTT. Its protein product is CATSRGTGGNTEKLFF.

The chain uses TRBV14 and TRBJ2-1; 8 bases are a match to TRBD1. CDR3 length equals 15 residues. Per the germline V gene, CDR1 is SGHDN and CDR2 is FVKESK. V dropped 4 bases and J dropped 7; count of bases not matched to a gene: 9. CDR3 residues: CASSRGTGGLNEQFF. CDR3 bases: TGTGCCAGCAGCCGAGGGACAGGAGGATTAAATGAGCAGTTCTTC. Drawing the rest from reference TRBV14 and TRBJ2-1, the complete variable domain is EAGVTQFPSHSVIEKGQTVTLRCDPISGHDNLYWYRRVMGKEIKFLLHFVKESKQDESGMPNNRFLAERTGGTYSTLKVQPAELEDSGVYFCASSRGTGGLNEQFFGPGTRLTVL.

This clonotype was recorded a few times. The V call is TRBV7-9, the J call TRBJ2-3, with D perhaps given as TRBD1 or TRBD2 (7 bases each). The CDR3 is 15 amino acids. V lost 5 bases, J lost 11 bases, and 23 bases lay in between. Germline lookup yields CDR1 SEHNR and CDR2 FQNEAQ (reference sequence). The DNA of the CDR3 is TGTGCCAGCAGCCCGCAGGGACAGCCGGGGGGTGAGCAGTATTTT. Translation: CASSPQGQPGGEQYF.

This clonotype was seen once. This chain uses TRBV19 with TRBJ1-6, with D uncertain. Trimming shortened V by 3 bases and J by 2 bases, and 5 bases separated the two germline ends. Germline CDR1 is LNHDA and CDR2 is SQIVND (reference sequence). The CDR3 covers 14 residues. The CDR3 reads CASSMVAYNSPLHF. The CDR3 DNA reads TGTGCCAGTAGTATGGTCGCCTATAATTCACCCCTCCACTTT.

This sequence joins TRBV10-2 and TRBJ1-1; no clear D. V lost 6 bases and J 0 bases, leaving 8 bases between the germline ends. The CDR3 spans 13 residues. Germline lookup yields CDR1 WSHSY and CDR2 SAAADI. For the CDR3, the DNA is TGCGCCAGCAGGGAATACATGAACACTGAAGCTTTCTTT. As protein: CASREYMNTEAFF.

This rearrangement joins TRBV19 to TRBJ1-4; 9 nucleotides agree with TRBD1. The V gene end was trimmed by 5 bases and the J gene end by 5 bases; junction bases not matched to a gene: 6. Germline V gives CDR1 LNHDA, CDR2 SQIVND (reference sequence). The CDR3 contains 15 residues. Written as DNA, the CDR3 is TGTGCCAGTAGTCAACAGGGGGCGGGGAATGAAAAACTGTTTTTT. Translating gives CASSQQGAGNEKLFF.

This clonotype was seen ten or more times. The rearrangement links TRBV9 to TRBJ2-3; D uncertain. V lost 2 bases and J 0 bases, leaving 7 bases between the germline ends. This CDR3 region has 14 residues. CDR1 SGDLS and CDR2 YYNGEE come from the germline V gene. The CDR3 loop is CASSVATSTDTQYF. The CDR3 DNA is TGTGCCAGCAGCGTCGCTACTAGCACAGATACGCAGTATTTT.

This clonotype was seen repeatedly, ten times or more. CDR3 sequence: CASSPRQRGETQYF. DNA for the CDR3: TGTGCCAGCAGTCCCCGACAGCGGGGAGAGACCCAGTACTTC. The V and J genes are TRBV7-9 and TRBJ2-5; 7 nucleotides match TRBD2. The CDR3 spans 14 residues. Per the germline V gene, CDR1 is SEHNR and CDR2 is FQNEAQ (reference sequence). V dropped 6 bases and J dropped 4; count of bases not matched to a gene: 8. The entire variable domain, with the rest obtained from reference TRBV7-9 and TRBJ2-5, is as follows: DTGVSQNPRHKITKRGQNVTFRCDPISEHNRLYWYRQTLGQGPEFLTYFQNEAQLEKSRLLSDRFSAERPKGSFSTLEIQRTEQGDSAMYLCASSPRQRGETQYFGPGTRLLVL.

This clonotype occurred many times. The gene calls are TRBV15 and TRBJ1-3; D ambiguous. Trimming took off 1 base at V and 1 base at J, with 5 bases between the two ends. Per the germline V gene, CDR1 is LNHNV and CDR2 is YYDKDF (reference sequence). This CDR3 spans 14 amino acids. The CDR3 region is CATSRGGSGNTIYF. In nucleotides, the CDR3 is TGTGCCACCAGCAGAGGGGGATCTGGAAACACCATATATTTT.